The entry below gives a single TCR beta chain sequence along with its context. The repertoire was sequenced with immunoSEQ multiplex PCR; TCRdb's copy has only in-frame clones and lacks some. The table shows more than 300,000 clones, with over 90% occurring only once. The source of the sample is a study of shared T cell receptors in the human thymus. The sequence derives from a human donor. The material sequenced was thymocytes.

CDR3 loop: CASSWPGQGSGNTIYF. The CDR3, as DNA: TGTGCCAGCAGTTGGCCGGGACAGGGGTCTGGAAACACCATATATTTT. The gene calls are TRBV11-2 and TRBJ1-3; 10 nucleotides line up with TRBD1. The CDR3 consists of 16 residues. Unmatched junction bases numbered 6, after V lost 6 bases and J lost 1 base. Germline loops: CDR1 SGHAT, CDR2 FQNNGV.